This T cell receptor beta chain appears in the sequencing data of a study of shared clonotypes between healthy human individuals. Study-wide findings and caveats: Clonotypes that were shared across a handful of donors made up around 4.6% of naive CD4 clonotypes. Non-shared clonotypes displayed generation probabilities falling below those of clonotypes present in all four donors.

The donors were all Caucasian adults (living in Nashville, Tennessee). A CD45RA-negative memory subset and a CD45RA+ naive subset were separated from the CD4+ cells. CDR1 and CDR2 from the germline V gene are SNHLY and FYNNEI. This CDR3 spans 15 amino acids. V dropped 6 bases and J dropped 2; count of bases not matched to a gene: 3. Sequencing was performed with immunoSEQ multiplex PCR; in TCRdb, only in-frame clones are kept and a portion is missing. The sample has millions of clones, about 92% seen once. Points on this clone: Its cognate antigen is unknown.

The chain recombines TRBV2 with TRBJ2-3, with 12 bases lining up with TRBD2. The TCR sequence derives from a man younger than 30 in good health. Sequencing was carried out using naive CD4+ T cells sorted from blood. Subset of the sample: CD45RA+ positively selected. The CDR3 spells CASRTSGGLTDTQYF. CDR3 sequence (DNA): TGTGCCAGCAGGACTAGCGGGGGACTCACAGATACGCAGTATTTT. Filled out from reference TRBV2 and TRBJ2-3, the complete variable domain reads EPEVTQTPSHQVTQMGQEVILRCVPISNHLYFYWYRQILGQKVEFLVSFYNNEISEKSEIFDDQFSVERPDGSNFTLKIRSTKLEDSAMYFCASRTSGGLTDTQYFGPGTRLTVL.